This T cell receptor beta chain was identified during a study of blood T cell repertoires in COVID-19 (TCRdb year 2020). Regarding the study in general: Samples from collaborators originated in the United States, Italy and Spain and spanned both the acute and convalescent phases of COVID-19. Subjects who had been exposed to COVID-19, were actively infected with it, or had recovered from it provided the deeply sampled blood TCRbeta repertoires that made up the dataset. Nearly every sample came with metadata listing a de-identified subject ID, COVID-19 status, age in years and sex. Where available, HLA class I and class II types were obtained from metadata supplied by the sample provider rather than from assay-based typing. The material from the prospective study consisted of cDNA or gDNA derived from T cells, B-cell-depleted T cells, or PBMCs. The samples were drawn from the first 160 participants of the ongoing ImmuneRACE study and from some 1,300 subjects provided by 6 global collaborators. A freely available public database, intended as a resource for researchers studying the immune response to SARS-CoV-2, is where the repertoires were released.

This clone was counted between two and nine times. This clone's antigen is unknown. No much larger clone is present one base from it, and per-base qualities are unavailable. The study at large found these results: The quantity of clinical and demographic metadata differed by source and by participant and was supplied without curation.

Each collaborating institution followed its own protocols to collect whole blood in K2EDTA tubes. For TCRbeta analysis, collaborators shipped samples as frozen whole blood, isolated PBMCs, or DNA extracted from either of those sample types. Including cysteine and phenylalanine, the CDR3 has 16 amino acids. The retained sequence is limited to the CDR3, 48 bases, with the frame set at the first base. CDR1 and CDR2 are drawn from the germline V gene: MNHEY, SVGEGT. Trimmed from V: 5 bases; trimmed from J: 1 base; junction bases lacking a gene match: 6. TCRbeta CDR3 regions were amplified from genomic DNA using the immunoSEQ Assay, a bias-controlled multiplex PCR. The authors' pipeline ran thus. The number of nucleated cells in each sample was estimated from the amplification of reference gene primers within the assay. Sequence reads were collapsed and filtered to measure the absolute abundance of every unique TCRbeta CDR3 rearrangement. Productive Simpson clonality was computed per sample as the square root of Simpson's diversity index over productive rearrangements. TCRdb retrieved this table from immuneACCESS and kept in-frame rearrangements only. Not all clones are present; in checked studies, unresolved V genes account for under half, and no reason is known for the remainder. The V and J calls and clone size come from that table; D and trimming were worked out from the DNA. This sample is represented by about 210,000 clones; about four fifths of them were singletons. The ten largest make up 10% to 15% of the sample.

Here the chain combines TRBV6-2 or TRBV6-3 and TRBJ1-1, and TRBD1 aligns with 11 junction nucleotides. Source material: peripheral blood. This TCR was sampled from a woman in her thirties or forties with acute or convalescent COVID-19. The CDR3 protein sequence reads: CASSEPGQGGNTEAFF. The DNA sequence is TGTGCCAGCAGTGAGCCGGGACAGGGGGGGAACACTGAAGCTTTCTTT.